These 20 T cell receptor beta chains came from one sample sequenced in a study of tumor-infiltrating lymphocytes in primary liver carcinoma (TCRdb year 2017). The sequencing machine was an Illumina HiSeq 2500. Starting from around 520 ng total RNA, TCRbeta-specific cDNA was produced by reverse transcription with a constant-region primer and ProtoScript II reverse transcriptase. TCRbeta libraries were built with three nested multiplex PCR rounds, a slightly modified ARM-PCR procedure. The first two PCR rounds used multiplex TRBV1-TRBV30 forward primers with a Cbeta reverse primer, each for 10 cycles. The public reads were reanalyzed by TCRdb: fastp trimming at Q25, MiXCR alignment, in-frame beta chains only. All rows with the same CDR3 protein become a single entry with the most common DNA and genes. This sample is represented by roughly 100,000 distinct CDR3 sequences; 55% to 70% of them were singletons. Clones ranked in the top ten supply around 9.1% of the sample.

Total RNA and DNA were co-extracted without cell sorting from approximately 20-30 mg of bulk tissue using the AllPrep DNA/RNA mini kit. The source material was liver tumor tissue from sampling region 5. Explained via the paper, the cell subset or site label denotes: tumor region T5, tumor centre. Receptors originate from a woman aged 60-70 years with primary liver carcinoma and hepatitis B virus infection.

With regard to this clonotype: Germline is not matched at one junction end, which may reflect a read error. For the CDR3, the DNA is TGTGCTAGCAGCTTTGCCGGACAGCTGAACACTGAAGCTTTCTTT. Its translation: CASSFAGQLNTEAFF. The chain is built from TRBV7-7 and TRBJ1-1; maybe TRBD1 (6 bases). CDR3 length: 15 residues. Germline loops: CDR1 SSHAT, CDR2 FNYEAQ (reference sequence).

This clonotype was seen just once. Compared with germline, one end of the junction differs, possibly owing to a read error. The chain's CDR3 is CATSESPGELTEAFF. The CDR3 DNA is TGTGCCACCAGTGAGTCCCCGGGTGAATTAACTGAGGCTTTCTTT. The rearrangement links TRBV10-3 to TRBJ1-1; D unclear. The CDR3 has 15 residues. CDR1 and CDR2 from the germline V gene are ENHRY and SYGVKD.

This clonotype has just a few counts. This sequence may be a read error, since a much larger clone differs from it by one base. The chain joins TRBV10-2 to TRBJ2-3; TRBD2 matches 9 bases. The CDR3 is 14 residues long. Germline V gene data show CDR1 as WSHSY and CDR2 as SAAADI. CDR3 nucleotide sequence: TGCGCCAACAGTGGACTAGCGAGCACAGATACGCAGTATTTT. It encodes CANSGLASTDTQYF.

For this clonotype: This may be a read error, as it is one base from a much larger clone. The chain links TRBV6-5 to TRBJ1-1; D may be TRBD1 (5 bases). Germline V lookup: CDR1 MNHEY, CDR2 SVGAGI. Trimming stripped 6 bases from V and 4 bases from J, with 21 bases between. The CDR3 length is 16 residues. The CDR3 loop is CASSPLWGGGGTEAFF. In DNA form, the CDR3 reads TGTGCCAGCAGCCCACTCTGGGGGGGTGGGGGCACTGAAGCTTTCTTT.

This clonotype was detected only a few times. The CDR3: CASSPGTSGREQFF. The CDR3 DNA reads as TGCGCCAGCAGCCCTGGGACTAGCGGGAGGGAGCAGTTCTTC. This rearrangement joins TRBV5-1 to TRBJ2-1; 15 nucleotides agree with TRBD2. The V segment lost 4 bases and the J segment 10 bases; nucleotides outside the gene matches: 3. The CDR3 totals 14 residues. Germline V gives CDR1 SGHRS, CDR2 YFSETQ.

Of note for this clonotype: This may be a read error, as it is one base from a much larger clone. The CDR3 DNA is TGTGCCAGCAACATACAGGGGGTTCAGCCCCAGCATTTT. Protein product: CASNIQGVQPQHF. The rearrangement links TRBV28 to TRBJ1-5, with TRBD1 matching over 8 bases. CDR1 and CDR2 from the germline V gene are MDHEN and SYDVKM. There are 13 residues in the CDR3. V shed 7 bases and J 6 bases; nucleotides not matched to a gene: 5.

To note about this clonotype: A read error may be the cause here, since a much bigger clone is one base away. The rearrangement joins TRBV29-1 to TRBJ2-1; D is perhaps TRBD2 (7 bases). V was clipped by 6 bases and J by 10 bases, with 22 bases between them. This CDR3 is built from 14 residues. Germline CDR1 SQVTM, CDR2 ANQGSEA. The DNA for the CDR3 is TGCAGCGTGTCCGGACTAGGGGGAGGAGGCGAGCAGTTCTTC. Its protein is CSVSGLGGGGEQFF.

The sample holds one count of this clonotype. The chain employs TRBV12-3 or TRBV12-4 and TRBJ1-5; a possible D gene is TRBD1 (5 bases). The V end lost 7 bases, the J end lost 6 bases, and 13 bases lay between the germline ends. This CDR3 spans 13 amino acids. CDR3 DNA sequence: TGTGCCAGCAACGGACAAACCTTTCAGCCCCAGCATTTT. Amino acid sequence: CASNGQTFQPQHF.

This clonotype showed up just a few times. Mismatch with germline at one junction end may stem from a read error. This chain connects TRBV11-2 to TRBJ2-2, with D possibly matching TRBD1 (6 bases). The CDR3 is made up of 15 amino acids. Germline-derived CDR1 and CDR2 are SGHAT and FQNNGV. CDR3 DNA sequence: TGTGTCAGCAGCCCCATCACAGGGTCCACCGGGGAGCTGTTTTTT. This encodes CVSSPITGSTGELFF.

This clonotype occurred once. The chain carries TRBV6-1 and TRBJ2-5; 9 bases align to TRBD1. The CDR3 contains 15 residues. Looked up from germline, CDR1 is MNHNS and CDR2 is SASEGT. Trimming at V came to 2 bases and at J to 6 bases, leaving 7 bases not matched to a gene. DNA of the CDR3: TGTGCCAGCAGTGAATTCATGACAGGGGGGCAGACCCAGTACTTC. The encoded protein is CASSEFMTGGQTQYF.

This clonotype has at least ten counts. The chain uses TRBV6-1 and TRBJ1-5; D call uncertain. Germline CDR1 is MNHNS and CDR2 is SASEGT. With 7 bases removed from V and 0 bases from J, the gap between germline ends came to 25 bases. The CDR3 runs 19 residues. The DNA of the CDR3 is TGTGCCAGCATGGAACTGGGGAGTCGGTATGGTTATAGCAATCAGCCCCAGCATTTT. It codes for CASMELGSRYGYSNQPQHF.

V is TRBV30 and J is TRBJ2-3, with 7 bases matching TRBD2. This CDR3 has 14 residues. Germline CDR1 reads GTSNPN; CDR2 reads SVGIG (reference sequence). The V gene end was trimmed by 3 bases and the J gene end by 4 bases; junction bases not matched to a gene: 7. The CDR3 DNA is TGTGCCTGGAGCGGGGGGACTTCGGCAGATACGCAGTATTTT. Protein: CAWSGGTSADTQYF.

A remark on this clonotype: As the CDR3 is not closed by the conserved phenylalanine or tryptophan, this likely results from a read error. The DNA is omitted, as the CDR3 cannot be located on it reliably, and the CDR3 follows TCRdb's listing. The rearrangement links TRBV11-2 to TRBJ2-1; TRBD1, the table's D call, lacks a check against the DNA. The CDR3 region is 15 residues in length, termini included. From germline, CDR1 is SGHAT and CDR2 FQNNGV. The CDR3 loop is CASSLPGLWDNEQLL.

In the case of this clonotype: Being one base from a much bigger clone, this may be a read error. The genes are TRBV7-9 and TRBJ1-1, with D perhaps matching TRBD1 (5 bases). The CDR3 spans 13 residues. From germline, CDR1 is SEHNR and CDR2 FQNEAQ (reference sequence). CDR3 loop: CVSKMGGNTEAFF. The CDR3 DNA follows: TGTGTCAGTAAAATGGGGGGAAACACTGAAGCTTTCTTT.

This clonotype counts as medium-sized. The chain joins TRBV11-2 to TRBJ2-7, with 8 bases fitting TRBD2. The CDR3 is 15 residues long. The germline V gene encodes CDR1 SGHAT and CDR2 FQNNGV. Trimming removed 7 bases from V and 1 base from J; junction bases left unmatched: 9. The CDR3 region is CASTREVGGSYEQYF. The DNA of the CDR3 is TGTGCCAGCACGCGGGAGGTAGGTGGATCCTACGAGCAGTACTTC.

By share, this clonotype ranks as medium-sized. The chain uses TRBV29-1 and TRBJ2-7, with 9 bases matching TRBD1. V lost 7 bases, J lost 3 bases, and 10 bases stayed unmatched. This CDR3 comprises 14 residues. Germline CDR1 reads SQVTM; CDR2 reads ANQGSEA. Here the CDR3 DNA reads TGCAGCGCCAGAAGGGACAGGGAGGGCTACGAGCAGTACTTC. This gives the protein CSARRDREGYEQYF.

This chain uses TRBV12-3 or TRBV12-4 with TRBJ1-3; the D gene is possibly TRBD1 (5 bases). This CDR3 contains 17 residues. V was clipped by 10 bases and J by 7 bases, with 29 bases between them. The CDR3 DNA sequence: TGTGCCATCAGCCCGCCCACATGGAGACCTCGGGGGAACACCATATATTTT. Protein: CAISPPTWRPRGNTIYF.

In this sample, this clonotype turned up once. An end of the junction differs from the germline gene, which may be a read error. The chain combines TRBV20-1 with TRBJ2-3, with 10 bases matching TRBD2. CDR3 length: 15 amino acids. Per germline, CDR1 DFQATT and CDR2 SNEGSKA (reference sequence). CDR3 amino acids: CSAPTSGASTDTQYF. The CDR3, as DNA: TGCAGTGCTCCCACTAGCGGGGCTAGCACTGATACGCAGTATTTT.

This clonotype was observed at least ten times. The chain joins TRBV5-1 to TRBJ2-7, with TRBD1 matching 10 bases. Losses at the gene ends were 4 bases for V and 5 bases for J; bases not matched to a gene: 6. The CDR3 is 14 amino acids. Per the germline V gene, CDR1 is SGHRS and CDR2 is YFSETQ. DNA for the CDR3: TGCGCCAGCAGCAAAGGACAGGGGGATAACGAGCAGTACTTC. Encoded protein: CASSKGQGDNEQYF.

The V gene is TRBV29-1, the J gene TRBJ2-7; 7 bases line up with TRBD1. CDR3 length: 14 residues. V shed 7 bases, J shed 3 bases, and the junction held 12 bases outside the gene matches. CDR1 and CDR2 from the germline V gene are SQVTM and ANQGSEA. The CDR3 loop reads CSARSDRDGYEQYF. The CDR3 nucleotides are TGCAGCGCCAGAAGTGACAGGGATGGCTACGAGCAGTACTTC.